What follows are 12 T cell receptor beta chains derived from one specimen sequenced in a study of blood T cell repertoires in COVID-19. Produced via immunoSEQ multiplex PCR; TCRdb's table is partial and in-frame only. The sample holds roughly 220,000 clones; roughly 85% are singletons and the top ten take over 3%. The specimen was PBMCs or T cells enriched from blood (not recorded which). The receptors stem from a woman aged 40 to 49 with acute COVID-19.

This chain joins TRBV25-1 and TRBJ2-1; D may be TRBD2 (7 bases). The CDR3 is made up of 16 amino acids. Germline loops: CDR1 MGHDK, CDR2 SYGVNS. V lost 3 bases to trimming and J lost 5 bases, with 17 bases between them. This CDR3 is CASSDVGGGTNNEQFF. CDR3 sequence (DNA): TGTGCCAGCAGTGACGTGGGAGGGGGGACCAACAATGAGCAGTTCTTC.

The chain joins TRBV19 to TRBJ1-1; the match to TRBD1 covers 8 bases. CDR1 and CDR2 from the germline V gene are LNHDA and SQIVND (reference sequence). The CDR3 sequence is 15 residues long. V trimming: 5 bases; J trimming: 3 bases; junction bases outside the gene matches: 8. As DNA, the CDR3 is TGTGCCAGTAGTCTTACCGACAGGGGCGACACTGAAGCTTTCTTT. The encoded protein is CASSLTDRGDTEAFF.

The chain uses TRBV7-6 and TRBJ2-7; tentatively, D is TRBD2 (5 bases). With 2 bases removed from V and 2 bases from J, the gap between germline ends came to 7 bases. Germline assignment: CDR1 SGHVS and CDR2 FNYEAQ. This CDR3 spans 13 amino acids. CDR3 sequence reads: CASSLSGTYEQYF. The CDR3 coding sequence is TGTGCCAGCAGCTTATCCGGGACCTACGAGCAGTACTTC.

The count of this clone is one. This chain uses TRBV19 with TRBJ1-1; D might be TRBD1 (6 bases). V lost 3 bases and J 3 bases, leaving 20 bases between the germline ends. CDR3 length: 17 amino acids. Looked up from germline, CDR1 is LNHDA and CDR2 is SQIVND (reference sequence). CDR3 nucleotides: TGTGCCAGTAGTATGGGGGGGCTGAGACGATCGGACACTGAAGCTTTCTTT. The encoded protein is CASSMGGLRRSDTEAFF.

The sample holds a few counts of this clone. This chain uses TRBV11-1 with TRBJ1-1; D perhaps matches TRBD1 (6 bases). Per the germline V gene, CDR1 is SGHAT and CDR2 is FQDESV (reference sequence). CDR3 length: 15 residues. V was shortened by 1 base and J by 4 bases, with 13 bases between the two germline ends. The DNA for the CDR3 is TGTGCCAGCAGCTTAGATCAGGGGCGGACCACTGAAGCTTTCTTT. Protein: CASSLDQGRTTEAFF. The full variable domain, completed using reference TRBV11-1 and TRBJ1-1, is EAEVAQSPRYKITEKSQAVAFWCDPISGHATLYWYRQILGQGPELLVQFQDESVVDDSQLPKDRFSAERLKGVDSTLKIQPAELGDSAMYLCASSLDQGRTTEAFFGQGTRLTVV.

As regards this clone: At one boundary the junction diverges from the germline segment, which might be a read error. The V call is TRBV7-8, the J call TRBJ1-6, with no clear D. In germline, CDR1 is SGHVS, CDR2 FQNEAQ. This CDR3 spans 12 amino acids. For the CDR3, the DNA is TGTGCCAGCAGCTTAGCTCTTGGTCAGGAGGTCTTT. This sequence encodes CASSLALGQEVF.

The CDR3 loop reads CASSTRDSYGYTF. CDR3 bases: TGTGCCAGCAGTACCCGGGACAGCTATGGCTACACCTTC. This sequence joins TRBV6-5 and TRBJ1-2; TRBD1 matches 7 bases. The CDR3 contains 13 residues. V trimming: 5 bases; J trimming: 4 bases; junction bases outside the gene matches: 4. Germline lookup yields CDR1 MNHEY and CDR2 SVGAGI.

The table lists this clone with a few counts. The chain couples TRBV7-9 to TRBJ2-7; D perhaps matches TRBD1 (6 bases). With 5 bases removed from V and 5 bases from J, the gap between germline ends came to 16 bases. Per the germline V gene, CDR1 is SEHNR and CDR2 is FQNEAQ (reference sequence). This CDR3 is built from 14 residues. CDR3 DNA sequence: TGTGCCAGCAGCCTAACAGGGCCAGGGAACGAGCAGTACTTC. Its protein product is CASSLTGPGNEQYF.

This clone was seen more than once but under ten times. The chain combines TRBV7-2 with TRBJ2-2; TRBD2 agrees at 10 bases. The CDR3 runs to 15 residues. The ends lost 3 bases at V and 7 bases at J; junction bases unmatched: 5. From germline, CDR1 is SGHTA and CDR2 FQGNSA. CDR3: CASSFQRGGGGELFF. Written as DNA, the CDR3 is TGTGCCAGCAGCTTCCAGCGGGGGGGTGGCGGGGAGCTGTTTTTT.

This clone was counted once. This sequence joins TRBV5-1 and TRBJ1-2; D not resolved. Germline V gene lookup returns CDR1 SGHRS and CDR2 YFSETQ. The CDR3 is made up of 13 amino acids. V was clipped by 2 bases and J by 3 bases, with 8 bases between them. The CDR3 reads CASSFLPDYGYTF. The CDR3 region has the DNA TGCGCCAGCAGCTTTCTACCGGACTATGGCTACACCTTC.

Comment on this clone: The sample carries other DNA sequences with the same CDR3. The rearrangement joins TRBV24-1 to TRBJ2-2; perhaps TRBD1 as D (6 bases). The V gene's germline CDR1 is KGHDR and CDR2 SFDVKD. This CDR3 has 13 amino acids. V dropped 5 bases and J dropped 5 bases, with 8 bases sitting between them. CDR3 loop: CATSAQGTGELFF. The CDR3 bases are TGTGCCACCAGTGCCCAGGGGACCGGGGAGCTGTTTTTT.

The chain recombines TRBV11-2 with TRBJ2-1, with D possibly matching TRBD1 (7 bases). Per germline, CDR1 SGHAT and CDR2 FQNNGV. This CDR3 contains 15 residues. Trimming left V 0 bases short and J 6 bases short, with 12 bases between. CDR3 nucleotide sequence: TGTGCCAGCAGCTTAGACAGGGGGGTTTCCAATGAGCAGTTCTTC. Translation: CASSLDRGVSNEQFF.